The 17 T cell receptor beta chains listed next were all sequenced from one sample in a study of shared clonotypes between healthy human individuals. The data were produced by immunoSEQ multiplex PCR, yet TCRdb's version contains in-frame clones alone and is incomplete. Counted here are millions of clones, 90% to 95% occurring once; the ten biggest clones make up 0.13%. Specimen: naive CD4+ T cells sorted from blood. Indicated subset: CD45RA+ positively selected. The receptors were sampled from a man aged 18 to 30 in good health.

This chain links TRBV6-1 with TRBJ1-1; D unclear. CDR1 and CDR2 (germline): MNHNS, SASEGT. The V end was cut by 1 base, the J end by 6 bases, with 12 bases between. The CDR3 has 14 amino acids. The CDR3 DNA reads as TGTGCCAGCAGTGAAGTCCCGCCCAACGCTGAAGCTTTCTTT. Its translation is CASSEVPPNAEAFF.

The CDR3 here is CASSFTGADSYNEQFF. For the CDR3, the DNA is TGTGCCAGCAGCTTTACGGGGGCAGACTCCTACAATGAGCAGTTCTTC. This sequence joins TRBV7-9 and TRBJ2-1; D might be TRBD1 or TRBD2, each matching 6 bases. Trimming shortened V by 3 bases and J by 0 bases, and 12 bases separated the two germline ends. The germline V gene encodes CDR1 SEHNR and CDR2 FQNEAQ (reference sequence). This CDR3 is 16 amino acids long.

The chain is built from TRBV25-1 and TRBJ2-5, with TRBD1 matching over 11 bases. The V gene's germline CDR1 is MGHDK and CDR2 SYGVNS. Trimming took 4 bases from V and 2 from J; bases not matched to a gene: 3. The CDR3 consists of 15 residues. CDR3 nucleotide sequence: TGTGCCAGCAGTGGGGGGACAGGGGGTCAAGAGACCCAGTACTTC. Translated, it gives CASSGGTGGQETQYF.

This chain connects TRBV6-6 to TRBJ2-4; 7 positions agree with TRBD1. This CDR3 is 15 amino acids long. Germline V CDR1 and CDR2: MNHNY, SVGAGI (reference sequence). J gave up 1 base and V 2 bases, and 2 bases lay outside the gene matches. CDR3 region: CASSYEGAAKNIQYF. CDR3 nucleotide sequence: TGTGCCAGCAGTTACGAGGGGGCGGCCAAAAACATTCAGTACTTC.

The CDR3 loop reads CASSQDMWEGQLNIQYF. The CDR3 DNA follows: TGCGCCAGCAGCCAAGATATGTGGGAGGGCCAATTAAACATTCAGTACTTC. This chain connects TRBV4-1 to TRBJ2-4, with 7 bases aligning to TRBD2. With 0 bases clipped from V and 6 bases from J, the junction kept 11 bases outside the gene matches. The germline V gene has CDR1 MGHRA and CDR2 YSYEKL. The CDR3 has 17 amino acids.

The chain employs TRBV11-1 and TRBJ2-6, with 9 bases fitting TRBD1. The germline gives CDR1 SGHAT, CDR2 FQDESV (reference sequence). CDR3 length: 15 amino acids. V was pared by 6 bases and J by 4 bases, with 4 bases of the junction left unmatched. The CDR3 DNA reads TGTGCCAGCAGACAAACAGGGGGCGGGGCCAACGTCCTGACTTTC. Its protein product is CASRQTGGGANVLTF.

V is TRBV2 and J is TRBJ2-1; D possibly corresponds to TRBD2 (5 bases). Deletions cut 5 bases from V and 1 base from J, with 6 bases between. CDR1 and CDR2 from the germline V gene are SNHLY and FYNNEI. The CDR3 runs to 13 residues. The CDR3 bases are TGTGCCAGCAGTCCGGGATCCTACAATGAGCAGTTCTTC. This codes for CASSPGSYNEQFF.

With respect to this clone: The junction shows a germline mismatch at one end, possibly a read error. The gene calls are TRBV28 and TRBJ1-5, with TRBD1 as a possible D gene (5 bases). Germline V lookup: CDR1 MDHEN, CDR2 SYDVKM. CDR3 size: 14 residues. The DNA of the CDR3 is TGTGCCAGCAGCAGGGATCCAAGCAGTCAGCCCCAGCATTTT. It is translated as CASSRDPSSQPQHF.

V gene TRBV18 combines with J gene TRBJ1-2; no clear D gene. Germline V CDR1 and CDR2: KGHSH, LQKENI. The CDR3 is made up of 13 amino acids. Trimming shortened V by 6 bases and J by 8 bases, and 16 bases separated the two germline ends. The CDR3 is CASSPETQNGYTF. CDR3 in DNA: TGTGCCAGCTCCCCCGAAACCCAGAACGGCTACACCTTC.

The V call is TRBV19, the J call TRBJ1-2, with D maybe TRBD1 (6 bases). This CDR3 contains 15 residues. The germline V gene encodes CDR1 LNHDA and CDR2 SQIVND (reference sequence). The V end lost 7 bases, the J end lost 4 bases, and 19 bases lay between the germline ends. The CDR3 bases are TGTGCCAGTATTCCCGAAACAGGGATTGGCTATGGCTACACCTTC. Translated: CASIPETGIGYGYTF.

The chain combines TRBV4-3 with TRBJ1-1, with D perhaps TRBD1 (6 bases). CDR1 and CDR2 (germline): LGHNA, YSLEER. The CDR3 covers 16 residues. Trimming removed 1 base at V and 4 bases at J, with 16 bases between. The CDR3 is CASSQAPGAGGTEAFF. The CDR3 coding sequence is TGCGCCAGCAGCCAAGCCCCAGGGGCAGGTGGCACTGAAGCTTTCTTT.

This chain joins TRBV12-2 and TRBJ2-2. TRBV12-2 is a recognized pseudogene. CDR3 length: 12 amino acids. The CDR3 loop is CASRQRPGELFF. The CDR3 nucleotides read TGTGCAAGTCGCCAAAGACCCGGGGAGCTGTTTTTT.

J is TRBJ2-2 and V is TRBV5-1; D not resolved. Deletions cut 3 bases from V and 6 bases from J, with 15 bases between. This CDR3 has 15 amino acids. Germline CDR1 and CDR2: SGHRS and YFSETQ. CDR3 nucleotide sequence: TGCGCCAGCAGCTACTCAGTAAGGGTCGCCGGGGAGCTGTTTTTT. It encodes CASSYSVRVAGELFF. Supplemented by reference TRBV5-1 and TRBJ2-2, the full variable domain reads KAGVTQTPRYLIKTRGQQVTLSCSPISGHRSVSWYQQTPGQGLQFLFEYFSETQRNKGNFPGRFSGRQFSNSRSEMNVSTLELGDSALYLCASSYSVRVAGELFFGEGSRLTVL.

DNA for the CDR3: TGCGCCAGCAGCCCCTTGGACCTAGTTGGGTATAATTCACCCCTCCACTTT. Its translation: CASSPLDLVGYNSPLHF. V usage is TRBV4-1 and J usage is TRBJ1-6; D unresolved. This CDR3 contains 17 residues. V was trimmed by 4 bases and J by 4 bases, leaving 17 bases between them. Germline CDR1 and CDR2: MGHRA and YSYEKL.

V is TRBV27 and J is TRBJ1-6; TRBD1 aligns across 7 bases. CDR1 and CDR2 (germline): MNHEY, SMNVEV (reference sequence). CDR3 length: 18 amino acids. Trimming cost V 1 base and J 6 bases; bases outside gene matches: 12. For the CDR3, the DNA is TGTGCCAGCAGTTTATGGGGGGTCAGGGGGGTTGGTAATTCACCCCTCCACTTT. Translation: CASSLWGVRGVGNSPLHF.

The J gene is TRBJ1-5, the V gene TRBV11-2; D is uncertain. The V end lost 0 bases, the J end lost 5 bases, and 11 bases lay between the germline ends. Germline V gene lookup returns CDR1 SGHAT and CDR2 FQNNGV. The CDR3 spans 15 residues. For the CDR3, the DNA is TGTGCCAGCAGCTTAGATGGACGCAATCATCAGCCCCAGCATTTT. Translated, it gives CASSLDGRNHQPQHF. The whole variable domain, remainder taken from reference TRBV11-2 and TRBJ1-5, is EAGVAQSPRYKIIEKRQSVAFWCNPISGHATLYWYQQILGQGPKLLIQFQNNGVVDDSQLPKDRFSAERLKGVDSTLKIQPAKLEDSAVYLCASSLDGRNHQPQHFGDGTRLSIL.

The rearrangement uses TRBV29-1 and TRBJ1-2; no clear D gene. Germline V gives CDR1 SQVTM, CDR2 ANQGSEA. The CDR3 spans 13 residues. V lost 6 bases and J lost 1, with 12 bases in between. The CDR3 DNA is TGCAGCGTCACAAATGGGCTTAACTATGGCTACACCTTC. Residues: CSVTNGLNYGYTF.